This TCR beta chain was sequenced for a study of identical twins. Overall study findings and caveats: One should note that invariant MAIT and iNKT cells could partly confound zero-insertion analyses. Twins shared out-of-frame alpha sequences with excess low generation probability.

The V end lost 5 bases, the J end lost 4 bases, and 8 bases lay between the germline ends. Germline CDR1 is MDHEN and CDR2 is SYDVKM. The CDR3 extends over 12 amino acids. With respect to this clonotype: Its target is unknown.

Donors uniformly comprised healthy Caucasians. One entry per CDR3 protein, called by TCRdb with MiXCR from the 5' RACE reads. The sample carries about 430,000 distinct CDR3 sequences, less than 20% recorded once. V usage is TRBV28 and J usage is TRBJ1-2, with no clear D. Sequencing used naive T cells sorted from blood. This sequence originates from a man between 50 and 59 years old in good health. The CDR3 loop is CASSRAGYGYTF. The CDR3 nucleotides are TGTGCCAGCAGTCGCGCGGGCTATGGCTACACCTTC.